Described below is a single T cell receptor beta chain sequence and its context. The data were taken from a study of blood T cell repertoires in COVID-19. Here immunoSEQ multiplex PCR was the method, and the copy in TCRdb shows in-frame clones only, minus some. The sample contains about 190,000 clones, roughly four fifths of which appear only once. The clonotype comes from a woman aged 45-59 years with acute or convalescent COVID-19. The sample was peripheral blood.

The CDR3 nucleotides are TGCGCCAGCAGCTTGGAGGGACTAGCAGCGTATTTT. Translating gives CASSLEGLAAYF. J is TRBJ2-3 and V is TRBV5-1; 9 positions match TRBD2. The CDR3 consists of 12 residues. The germline V gene encodes CDR1 SGHRS and CDR2 YFSETQ. V was clipped by 0 bases and J by 14 bases; unmatched bases: 4. Filled out from reference TRBV5-1 and TRBJ2-3, the complete variable domain reads KAGVTQTPRYLIKTRGQQVTLSCSPISGHRSVSWYQQTPGQGLQFLFEYFSETQRNKGNFPGRFSGRQFSNSRSEMNVSTLELGDSALYLCASSLEGLAAYFGPGTRLTVL.